These 31 T cell receptor beta chains originate from one sample sequenced in a study of PD-L1 blockade in urothelial cancer. Generated by immunoSEQ multiplex PCR, the TCRdb table keeps only in-frame clones and is missing some. The sample yields about 72,000 clones, 75% to 90% seen once. Sample time point: pretreatment peripheral blood. The specimen comprised PBMCs, sampled around atezolizumab (anti-PD-L1) treatment. These receptors were collected from a man aged 55 to 70 with urothelial cancer.

The CDR3: CASSLAGTQEKLFF. CDR3 bases: TGTGCCAGCAGCTTGGCCGGGACACAGGAAAAACTGTTTTTT. J is TRBJ1-4 and V is TRBV5-4, with D possibly being TRBD1 (6 bases). This CDR3 spans 14 amino acids. Deletions cut 0 bases from V and 8 bases from J, with 11 bases between. Germline CDR1 SGHNT, CDR2 YYREEE (reference sequence).

This clone has a single count. This chain uses TRBV5-8 with TRBJ1-2; D remains ambiguous. Trimming took 1 base from V and 4 from J, leaving 5 bases between them. Germline loops: CDR1 SGHTS, CDR2 YDEGEE. The CDR3 consists of 12 residues. CDR3 sequence: CASSLSVYGYTF. CDR3 DNA: TGTGCCAGCAGCTTGTCCGTCTATGGCTACACCTTC.

The chain recombines TRBV18 with TRBJ2-7, with D perhaps matching TRBD1 (6 bases). CDR3 length: 14 amino acids. From germline, CDR1 is KGHSH and CDR2 LQKENI. V was pared by 5 bases and J by 2 bases, with 13 bases between. CDR3 region: CASSSRDTPYEQYF. CDR3 nucleotides: TGTGCCAGCTCATCCCGGGACACTCCCTACGAGCAGTACTTC.

The CDR3 DNA reads as TGTGCCATCAGTGCGGGGATAGGAACAGATACGCAGTATTTT. It translates to CAISAGIGTDTQYF. The chain is built from TRBV10-3 and TRBJ2-3, with D tentatively TRBD2 (5 bases). Germline V lookup: CDR1 ENHRY, CDR2 SYGVKD. The CDR3 extends over 14 amino acids. Deletions cut 4 bases from V and 3 bases from J, with 11 bases between.

The rearrangement links TRBV6-5 to TRBJ1-2; 8 bases align to TRBD1. CDR1 and CDR2 (germline): MNHEY, SVGAGI. V was clipped by 7 bases and J by 6 bases; unmatched bases: 10. The CDR3 runs to 14 residues. The CDR3 region has the DNA TGTGCCAGCACCCCCAGGACAGGGCGTCATGGCTACACCTTC. Translation: CASTPRTGRHGYTF.

The rearrangement joins TRBV19 to TRBJ1-1, with a possible D match to TRBD1 (5 bases). Trimming stripped 1 base from V and 4 bases from J, with 10 bases between. This CDR3 contains 14 residues. Germline V gene data show CDR1 as LNHDA and CDR2 as SQIVND (reference sequence). CDR3 protein: CASSIGRDPTEAFF. As DNA, the CDR3 is TGTGCCAGTAGTATAGGGAGGGACCCCACTGAAGCTTTCTTT.

The rearrangement joins TRBV4-1 to TRBJ2-5; a weak D match, TRBD1 (5 bases). V lost 1 base, J lost 2 bases, and 11 bases lay in between. CDR3 size: 15 residues. CDR1 MGHRA and CDR2 YSYEKL come from the germline V gene. The CDR3 spells CASSQGGVQQETQYF. CDR3 DNA: TGCGCCAGCAGCCAAGGGGGCGTCCAACAAGAGACCCAGTACTTC.

The sample holds a few counts of this clone. The chain has TRBV18 and TRBJ2-7; 7 bases agree with TRBD2. V lost 3 bases to trimming and J lost 7 bases; unmatched junction nucleotides: 6. CDR3 length: 13 amino acids. Germline assignment: CDR1 KGHSH and CDR2 LQKENI. CDR3 in DNA: TGTGCCAGCTCACCGGACGCGGGAGTTGAGCAGTACTTC. Protein: CASSPDAGVEQYF. Complete variable domain (other parts from reference TRBV18 and TRBJ2-7): NAGVMQNPRHLVRRRGQEARLRCSPMKGHSHVYWYRQLPEEGLKFMVYLQKENIIDESGMPKERFSAEFPKEGPSILRIQQVVRGDSAAYFCASSPDAGVEQYFGPGTRLTVT.

V and J are TRBV6-1 and TRBJ1-2; D perhaps matches TRBD1 (5 bases). The CDR3 runs 17 residues. V lost 2 bases and J 0 bases, leaving 16 bases between the germline ends. Germline assignment: CDR1 MNHNS and CDR2 SASEGT. CDR3 region: CASSERGGDQANYGYTF. The DNA for the CDR3 is TGTGCCAGCAGTGAAAGAGGAGGGGACCAAGCTAACTATGGCTACACCTTC.

In this sample, this clone turned up a few times. CDR3 amino acids: CASSQGTGVNSPLHF. In DNA form, the CDR3 reads TGCGCCAGCAGCCAGGGGACAGGGGTCAATTCACCCCTCCACTTT. The chain couples TRBV4-3 to TRBJ1-6; 10 bases are a match to TRBD1. This CDR3 spans 15 amino acids. With V trimmed by 3 bases and J by 7 bases, 3 bases remained unmatched. CDR1 is LGHNA and CDR2 is YSLEER in the germline V gene.

This clone appeared once. The genes are TRBV6-1 and TRBJ2-3, with a weak D call TRBD2 (6 bases). Germline values: CDR1 MNHNS, CDR2 SASEGT. V was cut by 5 bases and J by 8 bases, with 14 bases left in between. This CDR3 has 13 residues. The CDR3 DNA reads TGTGCCAGCAGTAAAGGGACTTCGGGTACGCAGTATTTT. This codes for CASSKGTSGTQYF.

This chain links TRBV19 with TRBJ2-1; a possible D gene is TRBD1 (6 bases). This CDR3 comprises 15 residues. Germline CDR1 is LNHDA and CDR2 is SQIVND (reference sequence). The V and J ends lost 5 bases and 8 bases respectively, with 19 bases between them. For the CDR3, the DNA is TGTGCCAGTAGTTTGAAACCAGAACAGGGATATGAGCAGTTCTTC. Translating gives CASSLKPEQGYEQFF.

The rearrangement uses TRBV18 and TRBJ2-7, with D perhaps TRBD1 (5 bases). The germline V and J ends were trimmed by 2 bases and 3 bases, with 11 bases remaining between them. CDR3 length: 14 amino acids. The germline V gene encodes CDR1 KGHSH and CDR2 LQKENI. CDR3 loop: CASSPVGHSYEQYF. The DNA for the CDR3 is TGTGCCAGCTCACCAGTCGGACACAGCTACGAGCAGTACTTC.

J is TRBJ1-4 and V is TRBV10-2, with a tentative D call TRBD1 (6 bases). CDR3 length: 15 amino acids. V lost 2 bases and J lost 2, with 9 bases in between. Germline V gives CDR1 WSHSY, CDR2 SAAADI. CDR3 amino acids: CASSEVRGTNEKLFF. CDR3 sequence (DNA): TGCGCCAGCAGTGAGGTCAGGGGCACTAATGAAAAACTGTTTTTT.

This sequence joins TRBV28 and TRBJ2-5; D might be TRBD2 (7 bases). Per the germline V gene, CDR1 is MDHEN and CDR2 is SYDVKM. Trimming removed 7 bases from V and 5 bases from J, with 11 bases in between. This CDR3 comprises 12 residues. DNA for the CDR3: TGTGCCAGCAAGGGGGGGTTGGAGACCCAGTACTTC. Protein product: CASKGGLETQYF.

The rearrangement joins TRBV4-3 to TRBJ2-1; 11 nucleotides agree with TRBD1. Germline values: CDR1 LGHNA, CDR2 YSLEER. CDR3 length equals 16 residues. V shed 1 base, J shed 8 bases, and the junction held 7 bases outside the gene matches. DNA of the CDR3: TGCGCCAGCAGCCAAGTCCCGGGACAGGGGGTCGATGAGCAGTTCTTC. Encoded protein: CASSQVPGQGVDEQFF.

The chain joins TRBV7-8 to TRBJ1-6, with D perhaps TRBD1 (6 bases). This CDR3 is built from 15 residues. Germline V gives CDR1 SGHVS, CDR2 FQNEAQ. Trimming cost V 3 bases and J 4 bases, with 10 bases left between them. The CDR3 sequence is CASSFRTVYNSPLHF. For the CDR3, the DNA is TGTGCCAGCAGCTTTAGGACAGTATATAATTCACCCCTCCACTTT.

V and J are TRBV6-5 and TRBJ1-2, with D possibly matching TRBD1 (5 bases). The CDR3 runs to 14 residues. V lost 0 bases and J 4 bases, leaving 9 bases between the germline ends. In germline, CDR1 is MNHEY, CDR2 SVGAGI. CDR3 protein: CASSYSKGVYGYTF. CDR3 nucleotides: TGTGCCAGCAGTTACTCGAAAGGGGTCTATGGCTACACCTTC.

The chain recombines TRBV5-6 with TRBJ2-5, with TRBD2 matching 9 bases. The CDR3 length is 15 residues. V lost 0 bases to trimming and J lost 3 bases; unmatched junction nucleotides: 3. Looked up from germline, CDR1 is SGHDT and CDR2 is YYEEEE. This CDR3 is CASSLGRGGEETQYF. The CDR3 nucleotides are TGTGCCAGCAGCTTGGGGCGGGGGGGCGAAGAGACCCAGTACTTC.

The chain uses TRBV15 and TRBJ1-1; 7 positions agree with TRBD1. After removal of 0 bases from V and 6 bases from J, the junction contained 4 bases not matched to a gene. The CDR3 length is 14 residues. Germline CDR1 LNHNV, CDR2 YYDKDF (reference sequence). The CDR3 reads CATSRDFGTAEAFF. CDR3 nucleotide sequence: TGTGCCACCAGCAGAGATTTCGGGACAGCTGAAGCTTTCTTT.

The chain uses TRBV5-8 and TRBJ2-5; a weak D match, TRBD1 (5 bases). The CDR3 covers 17 residues. The germline gives CDR1 SGHTS, CDR2 YDEGEE. The germline V and J ends were trimmed by 4 bases and 1 base, with 20 bases remaining between them. CDR3 DNA: TGTGCCAGCAGCAGAGTCCGGACATTTCCCACCCAAGAGACCCAGTACTTC. It specifies CASSRVRTFPTQETQYF.

The chain is built from TRBV18 and TRBJ1-1; possibly TRBD1 for D (5 bases). V gave up 4 bases and J gave up 1 base, with 10 bases separating them. CDR3 length equals 14 residues. Looked up from germline, CDR1 is KGHSH and CDR2 is LQKENI. The CDR3 nucleotides are TGTGCCAGCTCACAGACGACAGAGAACACTGAAGCTTTCTTT. This encodes CASSQTTENTEAFF.

The J gene is TRBJ2-1, the V gene TRBV6-5; the match to TRBD2 covers 12 bases. Germline V gene data show CDR1 as MNHEY and CDR2 as SVGAGI. The CDR3 length is 15 residues. V lost 5 bases to trimming and J lost 6 bases; unmatched junction nucleotides: 5. The CDR3 loop reads CASSLLAGGINEQFF. CDR3 coding DNA: TGTGCCAGCAGTCTTCTAGCGGGGGGGATCAATGAGCAGTTCTTC.

The chain combines TRBV7-2 with TRBJ2-7, with D hard to call. V gave up 5 bases and J gave up 3 bases, with 11 bases separating them. Germline V gene sequence: CDR1 SGHTA, CDR2 FQGNSA. The length of the CDR3 is 13 residues. The DNA of the CDR3 is TGTGCCAGCAGCGCAGGCCGGCTCTACGAGCAGTACTTC. It encodes CASSAGRLYEQYF.

The chain carries TRBV11-2 and TRBJ2-7; 7 bases line up with TRBD2. Losses at the gene ends were 5 bases for V and 2 bases for J; bases not matched to a gene: 9. The CDR3 consists of 15 residues. CDR1 is SGHAT, CDR2 FQNNGV, per germline. CDR3 residues: CASSEGSGAPYEQYF. DNA of the CDR3: TGTGCCAGCAGCGAGGGGAGCGGGGCGCCCTACGAGCAGTACTTC.

The V and J genes are TRBV7-3 and TRBJ1-1; 11 bases are shared with TRBD1. V lost 0 bases, J lost 4 bases, and 1 base stayed unmatched. This CDR3 region has 15 residues. CDR1 is SGHTA, CDR2 FQGTGA, per germline. The CDR3 region has the DNA TGTGCCAGCAGCTTAACGGGGACAGGGGGCACTGAAGCTTTCTTT. It yields the protein CASSLTGTGGTEAFF.

The rearrangement links TRBV7-9 to TRBJ1-2; 11 bases align to TRBD1. This CDR3 is built from 13 residues. In germline, CDR1 is SEHNR, CDR2 FQNEAQ (reference sequence). The V segment lost 2 bases and the J segment 10 bases; nucleotides outside the gene matches: 3. Written as DNA, the CDR3 is TGTGCCAGCAGCTTATGGGACAGGGGGGACTACACCTTC. This sequence encodes CASSLWDRGDYTF.

This chain joins TRBV14 and TRBJ2-3, with unresolved D. Between the trimmed V and J ends, which lost 3 bases and 0 bases, there was a span of 4 bases. The CDR3 is 13 residues long. The germline V gene has CDR1 SGHDN and CDR2 FVKESK. The CDR3 sequence: CASSHFSTDTQYF. CDR3 in DNA: TGTGCCAGCAGCCACTTCAGCACAGATACGCAGTATTTT.

V and J are TRBV5-4 and TRBJ2-4; D gene ambiguous. CDR1 and CDR2 (germline): SGHNT, YYREEE (reference sequence). Trimming stripped 5 bases from V and 10 bases from J, with 19 bases between. This CDR3 has 14 residues. The CDR3 is CASSPALSSLIQYF. The CDR3 DNA sequence: TGTGCCAGCAGTCCCGCGCTCTCGAGCCTTATTCAGTACTTC.

This chain uses TRBV10-2 with TRBJ2-1; D not resolved. Germline values: CDR1 WSHSY, CDR2 SAAADI. V gave up 1 base and J gave up 4 bases, with 5 bases separating them. The CDR3 length is 13 residues. The CDR3 DNA follows: TGCGCCAGCAGTGAGTACTCTTACAATGAGCAGTTCTTC. Translated, it gives CASSEYSYNEQFF.

The J gene is TRBJ2-1, the V gene TRBV7-8, with 9 bases aligning to TRBD2. In germline, CDR1 is SGHVS, CDR2 FQNEAQ. V lost 5 bases and J lost 4; bases outside the gene matches: 6. The CDR3 consists of 15 residues. The CDR3 DNA reads as TGTGCCAGCAGCCCCCTAGCGGGGTCGTACAATGAGCAGTTCTTC. It is translated as CASSPLAGSYNEQFF.